The 9 T cell receptor beta chains below all came from one sample that was sequenced in a study of early T cells in non-severe SARS-CoV-2 infection (dated by TCRdb to the early 2020s). Receptor amplification or capture employed 5' RACE. TCRdb shows the sequencer as NextSeq 500. TCRdb applied fastp at Q25 and MiXCR to the public reads, then kept only in-frame beta chains. Entries that share a CDR3 protein sequence are merged under the most common genes and DNA. The sample table contains 40,000 to 45,000 distinct CDR3 sequences; only one count was recorded for roughly 6.1% of them. More than 20% of the sample rests with the top ten. Sequenced material: whole blood, taken at baseline. The receptors come from an adult who was a healthcare worker with PCR-confirmed SARS-CoV-2 infection or an uninfected control (not recorded which).

J is TRBJ2-5 and V is TRBV29-1; the match to TRBD2 covers 10 bases. Per germline, CDR1 SQVTM and CDR2 ANQGSEA. The junction had 14 bases not matched to a gene; V was cut back by 4 bases and J by 3 bases. The CDR3 loop spans 17 amino acids. The DNA for the CDR3 is TGCAGCGTTGCCTCGCTAGCGGGGGCCCTAGTAGAAGAGACCCAGTACTTC. Translating it yields CSVASLAGALVEETQYF.

At least ten counts were recorded for this clonotype. This chain links TRBV11-3 with TRBJ2-1; 7 bases agree with TRBD2. Germline values: CDR1 SGHNT, CDR2 YENEEA. The V gene end was trimmed by 5 bases and the J gene end by 2 bases; junction bases not matched to a gene: 3. CDR3 length: 14 residues. DNA of the CDR3: TGTGCCAGCAGCACGAGCGGGACCTACAATGAGCAGTTCTTC. The encoded protein is CASSTSGTYNEQFF.

Of note for this clonotype: A much larger clone lies one base from this, so it may be a read error. The J gene is TRBJ1-1, the V gene TRBV14; D remains unclear. The CDR3 consists of 12 residues. Germline V gene sequence: CDR1 SGHDN, CDR2 FVKESK. CDR3 bases: TGTGCCAGCGGCCAAGATCGAAATCCCCGCAACTTT. This translates into CASGQDRNPRNF.

The chain is built from TRBV11-3 and TRBJ2-1; D gene unclear. Deletions cut 1 base from V and 8 bases from J, with 9 bases between. The germline V gene encodes CDR1 SGHNT and CDR2 YENEEA. The length of the CDR3 is 13 residues. This CDR3 is CASSLGLADEQFF. The CDR3 DNA reads TGTGCCAGCAGCTTAGGGTTGGCGGATGAGCAGTTCTTC.

This clonotype was found many times. The rearrangement joins TRBV10-3 to TRBJ1-2, with D unresolved. Trimming removed 2 bases from V and 2 bases from J, with 6 bases in between. The CDR3 is 13 residues long. Germline assignment: CDR1 ENHRY and CDR2 SYGVKD. Here the CDR3 reads CAISEAANYGYTF. In nucleotides, the CDR3 is TGTGCCATCAGTGAGGCGGCGAACTATGGCTACACCTTC.

This clonotype showed up just a few times. V and J are TRBV16 and TRBJ2-2; 11 bases fit TRBD2. The CDR3 sequence is 15 residues long. V shed 4 bases and J 7 bases; nucleotides not matched to a gene: 5. Germline values: CDR1 KGHSY, CDR2 FQNENV. CDR3 sequence (DNA): TGTGCCAGCAGCCGCACTAGCGGGGGAATCGGGGAGCTGTTTTTT. Translated, it gives CASSRTSGGIGELFF.

The chain uses TRBV14 and TRBJ2-2; TRBD1 might be the D (6 bases). CDR1 and CDR2 from the germline V gene are SGHDN and FVKESK. The CDR3 spans 14 residues. V was clipped by 2 bases and J by 6 bases, with 10 bases between them. CDR3 loop: CASSQNRVPGELFF. The CDR3 DNA sequence: TGTGCCAGCAGCCAAAACAGGGTTCCCGGGGAGCTGTTTTTT.

This clonotype was detected many times. V gene TRBV7-6 combines with J gene TRBJ2-5; 11 bases agree with TRBD2. The CDR3 consists of 14 residues. V gave up 4 bases and J gave up 5 bases; unmatched junction bases: 3. In germline, CDR1 is SGHVS, CDR2 FNYEAQ. The CDR3 region has the DNA TGTGCCAGCAGCTCCCCTAGCGGGGGGGAGACCCAGTACTTC. This sequence encodes CASSSPSGGETQYF.

This clonotype was seen a few times. The chain carries TRBV6-5 and TRBJ1-3, with D perhaps TRBD1 (5 bases). The CDR3 totals 16 residues. The V gene's germline CDR1 is MNHEY and CDR2 SVGAGI. Trimming stripped 2 bases from V and 3 bases from J, with 14 bases between. CDR3 sequence reads: CASSYASGVNGNTIYF. In nucleotides, the CDR3 is TGTGCCAGCAGTTACGCCTCGGGGGTAAATGGAAACACCATATATTTT.